This T cell receptor (beta chain) was sequenced in a study of T cell changes during pregnancy in multiple sclerosis. Germline assignment: CDR1 LGHNA and CDR2 YNFKEQ. V was clipped by 3 bases and J by 2 bases, with 11 bases between them. The CDR3 extends over 15 amino acids. Only in-frame clones appear in the TCRdb table, and some are missing; sequencing was by immunoSEQ multiplex PCR. The table includes tens of thousands of clones, about 91% detected once. This clonotype was obtained from a female donor in good health, serving as a control in a pregnancy study. Some clones in this sample may be carry-over from other donors' samples. The chain recombines TRBV4-2 with TRBJ2-4, with D possibly matching TRBD1 (6 bases). The source material was PBMCs, sampled in the first trimester of pregnancy. Here the CDR3 reads CASSQNQGSKNIQYF. The CDR3 DNA is TGTGCCAGCAGCCAGAACCAGGGGTCCAAAAACATTCAGTACTTC.